This T cell receptor beta chain was sequenced during a study of T cells in localized non-small cell lung cancer. The data were produced by immunoSEQ multiplex PCR, yet TCRdb's version contains in-frame clones alone and is incomplete. The sample holds tens of thousands of clones, around 90% seen once. Worth noting for this clone: Its antigen remains unidentified.

Whole-study findings and limits: One tumor region alone was sequenced, and heterogeneity therefore remains possible. Across samples, adjacent lung featured a median roughly 60 of the top 100 tumor clones. Uninvolved nearby lung showed the greatest T cell clonality, exceeding that found in tumor.

V gave up 10 bases and J gave up 1 base; unmatched junction bases: 11. The germline V gene encodes CDR1 SNHLY and CDR2 FYNNEI. There are 18 residues in the CDR3. This rearrangement joins TRBV2 to TRBJ2-1; 15 nucleotides agree with TRBD2. Source: peripheral blood, taken before any cancer treatment. This clonotype was obtained from a man between 40 and 70 years old with stage I squamous cell lung carcinoma. The CDR3 region is CATEGLAGGGKSYNEQFF. CDR3 nucleotides: TGTGCCACCGAGGGACTAGCGGGAGGCGGGAAGTCCTACAATGAGCAGTTCTTC.